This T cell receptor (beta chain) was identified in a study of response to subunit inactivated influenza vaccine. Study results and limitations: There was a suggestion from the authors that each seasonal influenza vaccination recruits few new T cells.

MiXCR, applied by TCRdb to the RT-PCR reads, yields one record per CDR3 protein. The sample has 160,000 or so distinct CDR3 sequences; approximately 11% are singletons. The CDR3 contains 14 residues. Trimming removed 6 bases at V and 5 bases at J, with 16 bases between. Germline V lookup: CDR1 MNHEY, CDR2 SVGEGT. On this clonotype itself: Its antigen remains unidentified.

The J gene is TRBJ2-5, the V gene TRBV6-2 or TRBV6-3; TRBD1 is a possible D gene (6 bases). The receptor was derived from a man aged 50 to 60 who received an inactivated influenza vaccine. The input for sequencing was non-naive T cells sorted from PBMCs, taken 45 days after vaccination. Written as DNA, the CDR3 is TGTGCCAGCAGAAAAGTACAGGGTAGGGAGACCCAGTACTTC. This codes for CASRKVQGRETQYF.